The 13 T cell receptor beta chains in this list originate from one sample, sequenced in a study of cytotoxic CD8 clonotypes in ibrutinib-treated CLL. Assay: immunoSEQ multiplex PCR; the TCRdb copy retains only in-frame clones and omits some. The data contain about 160,000 clones, about 80% of them singletons. Material: PBMCs, obtained after 12 months of ibrutinib treatment. These receptors were collected from a human donor with chronic lymphocytic leukemia.

The chain combines TRBV28 with TRBJ2-1; D gene ambiguous. Germline V lookup: CDR1 MDHEN, CDR2 SYDVKM. This CDR3 has 12 residues. V lost 2 bases and J lost 7, with 6 bases in between. The CDR3 loop reads CASSLAGNEQFF. The CDR3, as DNA: TGTGCCAGCAGTTTAGCCGGGAATGAGCAGTTCTTC.

V is TRBV28 and J is TRBJ1-5; D unclear. Trimming pared 3 bases from V and 2 bases from J, leaving 11 bases between. This CDR3 comprises 15 residues. Germline CDR1 is MDHEN and CDR2 is SYDVKM. The CDR3 sequence is CASSLPIHGNQPQHF. Here the CDR3 DNA reads TGTGCCAGCAGTTTGCCGATCCATGGCAATCAGCCCCAGCATTTT.

This chain joins TRBV28 and TRBJ2-6; D is ambiguous. The CDR3 consists of 17 residues. Trimming removed 6 bases from V and 0 bases from J, with 15 bases in between. The germline V gene encodes CDR1 MDHEN and CDR2 SYDVKM. CDR3 amino acids: CASRKPAGYSGANVLTF. CDR3 in DNA: TGTGCCAGCAGGAAACCTGCAGGATACTCTGGGGCCAACGTCCTGACTTTC.

This clone has a handful of counts. The genes are TRBV27 and TRBJ2-1, with 7 bases identical to TRBD2. This CDR3 has 13 residues. CDR1 and CDR2 from the germline V gene are MNHEY and SMNVEV (reference sequence). J gave up 9 bases and V 7 bases, and 9 bases lay outside the gene matches. The CDR3 DNA reads as TGTGCCAGCATTGGAGCGGGGCGGGGTGAGCAGTTCTTC. This sequence encodes CASIGAGRGEQFF.

The V call is TRBV6-5, the J call TRBJ2-1; 10 bases align to TRBD2. The CDR3 loop spans 16 amino acids. The V gene's germline CDR1 is MNHEY and CDR2 SVGAGI. Germline trimming cut 0 bases from V and 6 bases from J; bases unmatched to any gene: 5. CDR3 loop: CASSYSAGLAFNEQFF. The CDR3 coding sequence is TGTGCCAGCAGTTACTCTGCGGGACTAGCGTTCAATGAGCAGTTCTTC.

The V call is TRBV19, the J call TRBJ2-7; maybe TRBD2 (5 bases). The ends were cut back, 1 base at V and 0 bases at J, with 10 bases in the middle. CDR1 LNHDA and CDR2 SQIVND come from the germline V gene (reference sequence). The CDR3 runs 15 residues. CDR3 in DNA: TGTGCCAGTAGTATAGCAGTTGGGAGCTCCTACGAGCAGTACTTC. Its translation: CASSIAVGSSYEQYF.

The genes are TRBV2 and TRBJ2-7; possible D gene TRBD1, 5 bases. Germline CDR1 is SNHLY and CDR2 is FYNNEI. This CDR3 spans 12 amino acids. Deletions cut 6 bases from V and 6 bases from J, with 12 bases between. The CDR3 coding sequence is TGTGCCAGCAGCCCAGACAGTCTCGAGCAGTACTTC. Translated, it gives CASSPDSLEQYF.

This clone was observed a handful of times. J is TRBJ1-6 and V is TRBV4-3; 8 bases line up with TRBD1. The ends lost 3 bases at V and 10 bases at J; junction bases unmatched: 17. CDR3 length equals 18 residues. CDR1 is LGHNA and CDR2 is YSLEER in the germline V gene. Written as DNA, the CDR3 is TGCGCCAGCAGCCAGGGGGGTCTCAGGGGGCCGAGGTTGTCACCCCTCCACTTT. Its translation: CASSQGGLRGPRLSPLHF.

The rearrangement uses TRBV28 and TRBJ2-2; possibly TRBD1 for D (6 bases). V shed 3 bases and J shed 4 bases, with 12 bases lying between them. Germline V gene sequence: CDR1 MDHEN, CDR2 SYDVKM. The CDR3 has 15 amino acids. CDR3 in amino acids: CASSLAGATTGELFF. As DNA, the CDR3 is TGTGCCAGCAGTTTGGCAGGGGCGACCACCGGGGAGCTGTTTTTT.

The V call is TRBV5-4, the J call TRBJ1-3, with 10 bases matching TRBD1. Germline CDR1 is SGHNT and CDR2 is YYREEE (reference sequence). The CDR3 sequence is 15 residues long. The V and J ends lost 4 bases and 4 bases, in that order; junction bases with no gene match: 5. The CDR3 DNA sequence: TGTGCCAGCAGCCGACAGGGGGCTGACGGAAACACCATATATTTT. Its translation: CASSRQGADGNTIYF.

This chain uses TRBV9 with TRBJ1-3, with 7 bases that match TRBD1. The CDR3 totals 15 residues. V lost 3 bases and J lost 0; bases outside the gene matches: 3. Germline V lookup: CDR1 SGDLS, CDR2 YYNGEE. CDR3 region: CASSGGDSSGNTIYF. The CDR3 nucleotides read TGTGCCAGCAGCGGGGGGGACAGCTCTGGAAACACCATATATTTT.

The rearrangement links TRBV5-1 to TRBJ1-1, with 10 bases matching TRBD1. This CDR3 has 15 amino acids. Germline V gene lookup returns CDR1 SGHRS and CDR2 YFSETQ. Trimming took 3 bases from V and 3 from J; bases not matched to a gene: 5. The CDR3 here is CASSYTGTGDTEAFF. CDR3 sequence (DNA): TGCGCCAGCAGCTATACCGGGACAGGGGACACTGAAGCTTTCTTT.

The V and J genes are TRBV5-8 and TRBJ2-3, with TRBD1 matching 8 bases. The CDR3 runs to 16 residues. V shed 4 bases, J shed 6 bases, and the junction held 13 bases outside the gene matches. Per the germline V gene, CDR1 is SGHTS and CDR2 is YDEGEE. Here the CDR3 reads CASSAWTGNLMDTQYF. The CDR3 coding sequence is TGTGCCAGCAGCGCCTGGACAGGGAACCTAATGGATACGCAGTATTTT.